What follows is one T cell receptor beta chain and its context. Its specificity is not known. This entry is derived from a study of response to subunit inactivated influenza vaccine. Study-wide results and caveats: New T cells are recruited in small numbers by each seasonal influenza vaccination, according to the authors' suggestion.

The CDR3 sequence is 14 residues long. V gave up 2 bases and J gave up 7 bases; unmatched junction bases: 6. The germline CDR1 and CDR2 sequences are DFQATT and SNEGSKA (reference sequence). MiXCR was run by TCRdb on the RT-PCR reads, yielding one entry per CDR3 protein. Of about 700,000 distinct CDR3 sequences listed, more than 11% were seen once; the top ten hold less than 7%. The sample in question was PBMCs from blood, obtained 14 days before vaccination. The V call is TRBV20-1, the J call TRBJ2-1; the match to TRBD2 covers 9 bases. The sequence derives from a man aged 50 to 60 who received an inactivated influenza vaccine. This chain's CDR3 is CSARSGGRGNEQFF. CDR3 DNA: TGCAGTGCTAGATCGGGCGGGAGGGGGAATGAGCAGTTCTTC.